These 18 T cell receptor beta chains came from one sample sequenced in a study of high-grade serous ovarian cancer treatment subgroups. Profiling relied on immunoSEQ multiplex PCR, and the TCRdb table lists in-frame clones only, not all of them. This table has about 2,700 clones, around 75% appearing once. Tumor samples were taken before definitive surgery or chemotherapy. The sequenced material came from tumor tissue. The receptors here all came from a human donor with high-grade serous ovarian cancer.

The CDR3, as DNA: TGTGCCAGCAAAGGAGACGCGAACACCGGGGAGCTGTTTTTT. Protein sequence: CASKGDANTGELFF. The V gene is TRBV2, the J gene TRBJ2-2; D uncertain. The germline V gene encodes CDR1 SNHLY and CDR2 FYNNEI. Between the trimmed V and J ends, which lost 7 bases and 0 bases, there was a span of 9 bases. The CDR3 runs 14 residues.

This chain uses TRBV2 with TRBJ1-6; D may be TRBD1 (5 bases). CDR1 is SNHLY and CDR2 is FYNNEI in the germline V gene. The CDR3 runs 15 residues. V was cut by 2 bases and J by 8 bases, with 13 bases left in between. CDR3: CASSEWGTADSPLHF. The DNA of the CDR3 is TGTGCCAGCAGTGAATGGGGGACGGCAGATTCACCCCTCCACTTT.

There are a few counts of this clone. The rearrangement links TRBV19 to TRBJ1-2, with 7 bases aligning to TRBD1. V gave up 6 bases and J gave up 2 bases; unmatched junction bases: 3. CDR1 LNHDA and CDR2 SQIVND come from the germline V gene (reference sequence). The CDR3 spans 13 residues. The CDR3 protein is CASRQDRNYGYTF. CDR3 DNA sequence: TGTGCCAGTAGGCAGGACAGGAACTATGGCTACACCTTC. Full variable domain (rest looked up from reference TRBV19 and TRBJ1-2): DGGITQSPKYLFRKEGQNVTLSCEQNLNHDAMYWYRQDPGQGLRLIYYSQIVNDFQKGDIAEGYSVSREKKESFPLTVTSAQKNPTAFYLCASRQDRNYGYTFGSGTRLTVV.

The J gene is TRBJ1-5, the V gene TRBV5-6; maybe TRBD1 (6 bases). Trimming removed 4 bases at V and 11 bases at J, with 19 bases between. CDR1 is SGHDT and CDR2 is YYEEEE in the germline V gene. CDR3 length equals 14 residues. The CDR3: CASSPQGGNVAQHF. The DNA for the CDR3 is TGTGCCAGCAGCCCGCAAGGGGGTAACGTGGCCCAGCATTTT.

The chain is built from TRBV5-4 and TRBJ2-1; D is unresolved. The CDR3 sequence is 12 residues long. V was pared by 1 base and J by 6 bases, with 5 bases between. Germline CDR1 and CDR2: SGHNT and YYREEE (reference sequence). CDR3 sequence reads: CASSLLGNEQFF. The CDR3 bases are TGTGCCAGCAGCTTGTTAGGCAATGAGCAGTTCTTC.

The chain joins TRBV29-1 to TRBJ1-3; TRBD1 is a possible D gene (6 bases). Trimming removed 6 bases at V and 0 bases at J, with 9 bases between. From germline, CDR1 is SQVTM and CDR2 ANQGSEA. CDR3 length equals 13 residues. The DNA for the CDR3 is TGCAGCGTGTGGACAGACTCTGGAAACACCATATATTTT. Its translation is CSVWTDSGNTIYF.

This clone was seen once. V gene TRBV10-3 combines with J gene TRBJ1-2, with D possibly TRBD1 on 5 matching bases. The V end was cut by 1 base, the J end by 1 base, with 10 bases between. The CDR3 consists of 15 residues. Germline V gene lookup returns CDR1 ENHRY and CDR2 SYGVKD. The CDR3 spells CAISEFLQVNYGYTF. The CDR3 nucleotides read TGTGCCATCAGTGAGTTTCTACAGGTTAACTATGGCTACACCTTC.

In its sample, this clone ranks as large (0.1 to 1%). The V call is TRBV10-2, the J call TRBJ1-3; no definite D call. CDR1 is WSHSY, CDR2 SAAADI, per germline. The CDR3 extends over 15 amino acids. V dropped 1 base and J dropped 4 bases, with 11 bases sitting between them. CDR3: CASSEWSTLGNTIYF. The DNA for the CDR3 is TGCGCCAGCAGTGAGTGGTCGACCTTAGGAAACACCATATATTTT.

This clone appeared once. The CDR3 DNA reads TGTGCCAGCAGAACTAGCCCCAGCTCCTACGAGCAGTACTTC. This encodes CASRTSPSSYEQYF. The chain has TRBV2 and TRBJ2-7; TRBD2 is a possible D gene (6 bases). The CDR3 runs to 14 residues. Trimming stripped 6 bases from V and 0 bases from J, with 12 bases between. The germline V gene encodes CDR1 SNHLY and CDR2 FYNNEI.

The CDR3 bases are TGTGCCAGCAGCCCTTACTCACAGGGGGTGTATGGCTACACCTTC. Protein product: CASSPYSQGVYGYTF. The chain combines TRBV7-9 with TRBJ1-2, with 8 bases identical to TRBD1. The V gene end was trimmed by 5 bases and the J gene end by 5 bases; junction bases not matched to a gene: 10. There are 15 residues in the CDR3. Germline V CDR1 and CDR2: SEHNR, FQNEAQ (reference sequence).

This clone appeared a few times. CDR3 coding DNA: TGTGCCAGCAGCTTGGAGACTAGCGGCAGCTCCTACAATGAGCAGTTCTTC. Protein: CASSLETSGSSYNEQFF. The chain couples TRBV5-6 to TRBJ2-1; 9 bases line up with TRBD2. There are 17 residues in the CDR3. Trimming removed 0 bases from V and 0 bases from J; junction bases left unmatched: 4. CDR1 is SGHDT and CDR2 is YYEEEE in the germline V gene.

J is TRBJ1-4 and V is TRBV19, with D possibly being TRBD1 (5 bases). The CDR3 sequence is 14 residues long. Germline CDR1 is LNHDA and CDR2 is SQIVND (reference sequence). V lost 2 bases, J lost 1 base, and 5 bases lay in between. As DNA, the CDR3 is TGTGCCAGTAGTATAAGGGGAACTAATGAAAAACTGTTTTTT. Translating gives CASSIRGTNEKLFF.

This chain uses TRBV10-2 with TRBJ1-4, with TRBD1 matching over 9 bases. The germline V gene encodes CDR1 WSHSY and CDR2 SAAADI. V lost 2 bases to trimming and J lost 5 bases; unmatched junction nucleotides: 3. The CDR3 length is 15 residues. CDR3 coding DNA: TGCGCCAGCAGTGAGCCGGGACAGGGCAATGAAAAACTGTTTTTT. Protein: CASSEPGQGNEKLFF.

This chain uses TRBV28 with TRBJ2-7; maybe TRBD2 (6 bases). Deletions cut 5 bases from V and 4 bases from J, with 18 bases between. The CDR3 length is 15 residues. Looked up from germline, CDR1 is MDHEN and CDR2 is SYDVKM. Written as DNA, the CDR3 is TGTGCCAGCAGTCGACCCGGGACTCCTTTATACGAGCAGTACTTC. Residues: CASSRPGTPLYEQYF.

The gene calls are TRBV28 and TRBJ2-1, with TRBD2 matching over 11 bases. V shed 8 bases and J 0 bases; nucleotides not matched to a gene: 9. Germline values: CDR1 MDHEN, CDR2 SYDVKM. CDR3 length: 17 residues. The CDR3: CASAPTSGIRSYNEQFF. CDR3 DNA: TGTGCCAGCGCCCCGACTAGCGGGATCCGCTCCTACAATGAGCAGTTCTTC. The full variable domain, with the rest looked up from reference TRBV28 and TRBJ2-1, is DVKVTQSSRYLVKRTGEKVFLECVQDMDHENMFWYRQDPGLGLRLIYFSYDVKMKEKGDIPEGYSVSREKKERFSLILESASTNQTSMYLCASAPTSGIRSYNEQFFGPGTRLTVL.

The chain couples TRBV4-1 to TRBJ2-2, with a possible D match to TRBD2 (5 bases). Germline-derived CDR1 and CDR2 are MGHRA and YSYEKL. The CDR3 sequence is 19 residues long. V was cut by 1 base and J by 0 bases, with 18 bases left in between. CDR3 amino acids: CASSQVLGAYFANTGELFF. CDR3 nucleotides: TGCGCCAGCAGCCAAGTCTTGGGAGCGTATTTCGCGAACACCGGGGAGCTGTTTTTT.

This chain links TRBV28 with TRBJ1-3; D call uncertain. The CDR3 has 12 residues. CDR1 MDHEN and CDR2 SYDVKM come from the germline V gene. V was shortened by 1 base and J by 5 bases, with 3 bases between the two germline ends. CDR3 protein: CASSLSRNTIYF. The DNA for the CDR3 is TGTGCCAGCAGTTTATCCAGAAACACCATATATTTT. Looking up the rest from reference TRBV28 and TRBJ1-3 gives the full variable domain: DVKVTQSSRYLVKRTGEKVFLECVQDMDHENMFWYRQDPGLGLRLIYFSYDVKMKEKGDIPEGYSVSREKKERFSLILESASTNQTSMYLCASSLSRNTIYFGEGSWLTVV.

The V gene is TRBV10-1, the J gene TRBJ2-1; 9 nucleotides align to TRBD2. From germline, CDR1 is WNHNN and CDR2 SYGVQD (reference sequence). V shed 0 bases and J 0 bases; nucleotides not matched to a gene: 12. The CDR3 covers 20 residues. CDR3 in DNA: TGCGCCAGCAGTGAGTCGAAAGGTAGCGGGAGTTCGAGCTCCTACAATGAGCAGTTCTTC. Its protein product is CASSESKGSGSSSSYNEQFF.